This TCR beta chain originates from a study of shared clonotypes between healthy human individuals. As for the study in general: Those who served as donors were two women and a few men between the ages of 18 and 49. The study used three CD4 naive, three CD4 memory, two CD8 naive and one CD8 memory plate per donor.

Unmatched junction bases numbered 4, after V lost 1 base and J lost 4 bases. Germline V gives CDR1 SEHNR, CDR2 FQNEAQ (reference sequence). There are 15 residues in the CDR3. Positively selected for CCR7, the CD45RO-negative cells used as naive CD8 cells excluded terminally differentiated effector memory CD45RA+ cells. As regards this clone: Antigen: not known.

The study, taken as a whole, reports: Estimated richness was generally greater in naive than memory subsets.

DNA at 200 ng, approximately 30,000 T cell genomes, went into sorted-subset replicate PCRs. Repertoires were generated with immunoSEQ multiplex PCR, while TCRdb's copy carries only in-frame clones and drops some. The profile covers about 2 million clones, with about 95% appearing a single time and roughly 1% taken by the ten largest. Sequencing was performed on naive CD8+ T cells sorted from blood. This TCR was sampled from a man between 18 and 29 years old in good health. The chain employs TRBV7-9 and TRBJ2-1, with 7 bases aligning to TRBD1. CDR3 sequence: CASSLVTGEYNEQFF. DNA of the CDR3: TGTGCCAGCAGCTTAGTAACAGGGGAATACAATGAGCAGTTCTTC.